This TCR beta chain was sequenced for a study of radiotherapy plus CTLA-4 blockade in lung cancer. Study information: Objective responses occurred in roughly 20% of patients; about 34% had disease control.

Trimming took off 8 bases at V and 6 bases at J, with 22 bases between the two ends. Germline V CDR1 and CDR2: MNHNY, SVGAGI (reference sequence). This CDR3 contains 15 residues. Overall study results and limits: An expansion of tumor-derived TCR clones occurred in blood after radiotherapy plus ipilimumab. Early shifts in blood T cell clones, with interferon-beta, reportedly predicted response best.

This clone was observed a few times. Its target is not known. In chemo-refractory metastatic non-small-cell lung cancer, patients got ipilimumab CTLA-4 blockade together with focal radiation. Data came from immunoSEQ multiplex PCR; TCRdb stores just in-frame clones and leaves some out. Of roughly 70,000 clones listed, around 87% are singletons. The material sequenced was peripheral blood, taken from a patient treated with radiotherapy plus ipilimumab. The receptor was derived from a human donor with non-small cell lung cancer that progressed on radiotherapy plus ipilimumab. The rearrangement joins TRBV6-6 to TRBJ1-1; D unclear. The CDR3 spells CASWSLSGGGAEAFF. CDR3 nucleotides: TGTGCCAGCTGGAGTCTGAGCGGCGGCGGGGCTGAAGCTTTCTTT.